Shown below are 9 T cell receptor beta chains from a single sample sequenced in a study of blood T cell repertoires in COVID-19. Measured with immunoSEQ multiplex PCR; TCRdb has only the in-frame clones, and not every one. The data show 110,000 or so clones, just under 90% seen once. The specimen sequenced was peripheral blood. The receptors were sampled from a woman aged 50 to 60 with acute or convalescent COVID-19.

V is TRBV5-6 and J is TRBJ2-1; 9 nucleotides match TRBD1. Germline-derived CDR1 and CDR2 are SGHDT and YYEEEE. Trimming at V came to 0 bases and at J to 7 bases, leaving 5 bases not matched to a gene. The CDR3 totals 15 residues. The CDR3 DNA is TGTGCCAGCAGCTTGGTGGGGACAGGGTCGAATGAGCAGTTCTTC. Its translation: CASSLVGTGSNEQFF.

This chain joins TRBV7-3 and TRBJ2-1, with 10 nucleotides matching TRBD2. With V trimmed by 5 bases and J by 8 bases, 12 bases remained unmatched. Germline values: CDR1 SGHTA, CDR2 FQGTGA. This CDR3 has 16 residues. This CDR3 is CASSARPSGGRDEQFF. CDR3 nucleotides: TGTGCCAGCAGCGCCCGTCCTAGCGGGGGAAGGGATGAGCAGTTCTTC.

The count of this clone is one. The rearrangement joins TRBV5-8 to TRBJ2-1, with a tentative D call TRBD1 (6 bases). V lost 0 bases, J lost 2 bases, and 9 bases lay in between. The length of the CDR3 is 15 residues. Germline values: CDR1 SGHTS, CDR2 YDEGEE. CDR3 protein: CASSLEQGAYNEQFF. CDR3 in DNA: TGTGCCAGCAGCTTGGAACAGGGAGCCTACAATGAGCAGTTCTTC.

J is TRBJ1-5 and V is TRBV4-1; 7 nucleotides align to TRBD1. This CDR3 comprises 17 residues. With 1 base clipped from V and 5 bases from J, the junction kept 11 bases outside the gene matches. Germline loops: CDR1 MGHRA, CDR2 YSYEKL. The CDR3 is CASSQGLQGKRDQPQHF. The CDR3 DNA reads as TGCGCCAGCAGCCAAGGTCTACAGGGGAAAAGAGATCAGCCCCAGCATTTT.

The CDR3 nucleotides are TGTGCCAGCAGCTTAGTAGGGGGCCAGGACACCGGGGAGCTGTTTTTT. This sequence encodes CASSLVGGQDTGELFF. The gene calls are TRBV11-2 and TRBJ2-2; the match to TRBD1 covers 7 bases. The germline V gene encodes CDR1 SGHAT and CDR2 FQNNGV. This CDR3 has 16 residues. V gave up 1 base and J gave up 3 bases; unmatched junction bases: 5.

This chain joins TRBV2 and TRBJ1-1; 10 bases align to TRBD1. The CDR3 totals 15 residues. Germline values: CDR1 SNHLY, CDR2 FYNNEI. With V trimmed by 8 bases and J by 6 bases, 12 bases remained unmatched. The CDR3 loop reads CASYARWTGGAEAFF. Here the CDR3 DNA reads TGTGCCAGCTATGCCCGATGGACAGGGGGTGCTGAAGCTTTCTTT.

Only one count was recorded for this clone. The chain joins TRBV6-5 to TRBJ2-5; 9 positions match TRBD1. Germline CDR1 reads MNHEY; CDR2 reads SVGAGI. J gave up 5 bases and V 6 bases, and 4 bases lay outside the gene matches. CDR3 length: 13 residues. DNA of the CDR3: TGTGCCAGCAGCCTGACAGGGGGGGAGACCCAGTACTTC. Protein: CASSLTGGETQYF.

The chain is built from TRBV5-4 and TRBJ1-2, with a possible D match to TRBD1 (6 bases). This CDR3 is 13 amino acids long. Germline CDR1 and CDR2: SGHNT and YYREEE (reference sequence). V lost 6 bases and J lost 6, with 15 bases in between. The CDR3, as DNA: TGTGCCAGCACAGGCGCAGGGGTTCATGGCTACACCTTC. This translates into CASTGAGVHGYTF.

V usage is TRBV30 and J usage is TRBJ1-5; tentatively, D is TRBD1 (6 bases). CDR3 length: 14 residues. CDR1 and CDR2 (germline): GTSNPN, SVGIG (reference sequence). With 2 bases removed from V and 3 bases from J, the gap between germline ends came to 11 bases. CDR3 amino acids: CAWSRDRLNQPQHF. CDR3 coding DNA: TGTGCCTGGAGTCGAGACAGGCTCAATCAGCCCCAGCATTTT. Based on the CDR3 plus reference TRBV30 and TRBJ1-5, the full variable domain is SQTIHQWPATLVQPVGSPLSLECTVEGTSNPNLYWYRQAAGRGLQLLFYSVGIGQISSEVPQNLSASRPQDRQFILSSKKLLLSDSGFYLCAWSRDRLNQPQHFGDGTRLSIL.